Below are 26 T cell receptor beta chains sequenced from a single sample in a study of T-cell reconstitution after alpha-beta-depleted transplantation in children (dated by TCRdb to 2015 to 2016). Libraries were made using PCR. The run used an Illumina HiSeq 2500. Molecular barcoding was employed in the preparation of TCR libraries, with unique molecular identifiers being used to normalize TCRbeta repertoire quantification. The public reads were reanalyzed by TCRdb: fastp trimming at Q25, MiXCR alignment, in-frame beta chains only. Merged by CDR3 protein, the rows form single entries marked with the most common genes and DNA. This sample comprises some 110,000 distinct CDR3 sequences, 10% to 13% of them detected only once. Jointly, the top ten make up around 35% of the sample. According to the study, the label for this sample's treatment or condition signals: allogeneic hematopoietic cell transplantation with graft depleted of TCRalphabeta T cells and CD19 B cells.

Sample: PBMCs, taken before TCRalphabeta/CD19-depleted stem cell transplant. All receptors come from a boy aged 2-9 years with acute lymphoblastic leukemia, due to receive a stem cell transplant.

A remark on this clonotype: A much bigger clone sits one base away, suggesting this may be a read error. This chain connects TRBV5-6 to TRBJ1-2; the D is unclear. Per germline, CDR1 SGHDT and CDR2 YYEEEE. CDR3 size: 12 residues. V was pared by 4 bases and J by 4 bases, with 8 bases between. Here the CDR3 reads CASSLGSYGYTF. The CDR3, as DNA: TGTGCCAGCAGCCTCGGGAGCTATGGCTACACCTTC.

This clonotype has just a few counts. This sequence joins TRBV9 and TRBJ1-1, with a tentative D call TRBD1 (6 bases). With 0 bases removed from V and 1 base from J, the gap between germline ends came to 19 bases. This CDR3 has 18 amino acids. Germline V CDR1 and CDR2: SGDLS, YYNGEE. In DNA form, the CDR3 reads TGTGCCAGCAGCGTAGGGGGGGCTCTCCCCTCACGGAACACTGAAGCTTTCTTT. Amino acid sequence: CASSVGGALPSRNTEAFF.

This clonotype was observed many times. The J gene is TRBJ1-5, the V gene TRBV12-3 or TRBV12-4, with 10 bases aligning to TRBD1. The junction had 12 bases not matched to a gene; V was cut back by 4 bases and J by 6 bases. This CDR3 region has 17 residues. CDR3 sequence: CASSSGTGVDFGQPQHF. Written as DNA, the CDR3 is TGTGCCAGCAGTTCTGGGACAGGGGTGGATTTCGGTCAGCCCCAGCATTTT.

This clonotype was counted a few times. This chain connects TRBV20-1 to TRBJ2-7; D is uncertain. Germline CDR1 and CDR2: DFQATT and SNEGSKA (reference sequence). The CDR3 has 13 residues. Between the trimmed V and J ends, which lost 3 bases and 3 bases, there was a span of 12 bases. CDR3 DNA: TGCAGTGCTAGTTGGGGAAATCTCTACGAGCAGTACTTC. Translation gives CSASWGNLYEQYF.

This clonotype was detected ten times or more. V and J are TRBV29-1 and TRBJ1-2; possible D gene TRBD1, 5 bases. Trimming removed 3 bases from V and 8 bases from J, with 7 bases in between. Germline loops: CDR1 SQVTM, CDR2 ANQGSEA. The length of the CDR3 is 10 residues. The CDR3 nucleotides read TGCAGCGTTGATGACAGAGGCTACACCTTC. Protein sequence: CSVDDRGYTF.

This clonotype turned up a few times. The V and J genes are TRBV18 and TRBJ2-7; 7 bases are shared with TRBD2. J was trimmed by 0 bases and V by 3 bases; bases with no gene match: 5. The germline V gene has CDR1 KGHSH and CDR2 LQKENI. The CDR3 is 15 amino acids. The CDR3 loop is CASSPRLAGSYEQYF. CDR3 DNA sequence: TGTGCCAGCTCACCCCGACTAGCCGGCTCCTACGAGCAGTACTTC. Full variable domain (missing parts from reference TRBV18 and TRBJ2-7): NAGVMQNPRHLVRRRGQEARLRCSPMKGHSHVYWYRQLPEEGLKFMVYLQKENIIDESGMPKERFSAEFPKEGPSILRIQQVVRGDSAAYFCASSPRLAGSYEQYFGPGTRLTVT.

This clonotype was counted ten times or more. The chain combines TRBV27 with TRBJ2-1, with 12 bases matching TRBD2. The junction had 5 bases not matched to a gene; V was cut back by 7 bases and J by 4 bases. CDR3 size: 15 residues. CDR1 is MNHEY, CDR2 SMNVEV, per germline (reference sequence). In nucleotides, the CDR3 is TGTGCCAGCAATCGGCTAGCGGGAGGGTACAATGAGCAGTTCTTC. It codes for CASNRLAGGYNEQFF.

This clonotype has only a few counts. This chain links TRBV2 with TRBJ2-1; D may be TRBD2 (5 bases). This CDR3 comprises 15 residues. Germline V CDR1 and CDR2: SNHLY, FYNNEI. V was shortened by 1 base and J by 3 bases, with 10 bases between the two germline ends. CDR3: CASSEEGTSYNEQFF. DNA of the CDR3: TGTGCCAGCAGTGAAGAAGGCACTAGCTACAATGAGCAGTTCTTC. The complete variable domain, with remaining parts taken from reference TRBV2 and TRBJ2-1, reads EPEVTQTPSHQVTQMGQEVILRCVPISNHLYFYWYRQILGQKVEFLVSFYNNEISEKSEIFDDQFSVERPDGSNFTLKIRSTKLEDSAMYFCASSEEGTSYNEQFFGPGTRLTVL.

This rearrangement joins TRBV20-1 to TRBJ2-7; 8 positions match TRBD1. Germline V gives CDR1 DFQATT, CDR2 SNEGSKA (reference sequence). This CDR3 region has 13 residues. J was trimmed by 6 bases and V by 3 bases; bases with no gene match: 7. This CDR3 reads CSARWQGAREQYF. CDR3 coding DNA: TGCAGTGCTAGGTGGCAGGGGGCTCGCGAGCAGTACTTC.

In this sample, this clonotype turned up many times. The chain recombines TRBV12-3 or TRBV12-4 with TRBJ1-5, with TRBD1 as a possible D gene (6 bases). Trimming left V 6 bases short and J 2 bases short, with 14 bases between. CDR3 length: 15 residues. This CDR3 reads CASSLHRAGNQPQHF. The DNA of the CDR3 is TGTGCCAGCAGCCTTCACAGGGCGGGCAATCAGCCCCAGCATTTT.

This rearrangement joins TRBV7-3 to TRBJ2-1; 10 bases line up with TRBD2. The trim removed 2 bases at V and 4 bases at J, leaving 2 bases unmatched. Germline CDR1 SGHTA, CDR2 FQGTGA. The CDR3 loop spans 15 amino acids. In DNA, the CDR3 is TGTGCCAGCAGCTTAGTACTAGCGGGGTACAATGAGCAGTTCTTC. This encodes CASSLVLAGYNEQFF.

This clonotype came up a few times. The J gene is TRBJ2-4, the V gene TRBV20-1; D is undetermined. Trimming cost V 3 bases and J 5 bases, with 14 bases left between them. CDR1 DFQATT and CDR2 SNEGSKA come from the germline V gene (reference sequence). The CDR3 loop spans 14 amino acids. The CDR3 spells CSARPNGDQNIQYF. CDR3 coding DNA: TGCAGTGCTAGGCCCAACGGAGACCAAAACATTCAGTACTTC.

The V call is TRBV28, the J call TRBJ2-7, with no clear D. Trimming stripped 8 bases from V and 2 bases from J, with 19 bases between. There are 15 residues in the CDR3. Germline CDR1 and CDR2: MDHEN and SYDVKM. In nucleotides, the CDR3 is TGTGCCAGCTATGGGGTAGGGAACCCAACCTACGAGCAGTACTTC. The encoded protein is CASYGVGNPTYEQYF.

The chain's CDR3 is CASLTGDEDTEAFF. The CDR3 nucleotides are TGTGCCAGCTTAACAGGGGACGAGGACACTGAAGCTTTCTTT. The chain is built from TRBV2 and TRBJ1-1; 7 bases are a match to TRBD1. In germline, CDR1 is SNHLY, CDR2 FYNNEI. This CDR3 contains 14 residues. With 8 bases clipped from V and 3 bases from J, the junction kept 9 bases outside the gene matches.

This clonotype was observed many times. CDR3 amino acids: CASSVLADPTDTQYF. CDR3 sequence (DNA): TGTGCCAGCAGTGTACTAGCGGACCCCACAGATACGCAGTATTTT. The chain joins TRBV6-5 to TRBJ2-3; TRBD2 agrees at 8 bases. V lost 5 bases and J lost 2; bases outside the gene matches: 6. The CDR3 is made up of 15 amino acids. Germline CDR1 MNHEY, CDR2 SVGAGI.

This clonotype showed up just once. Its ends do not fully match the called genes, so a read error is possible. The gene calls are TRBV12-3 or TRBV12-4 and TRBJ2-2; D not resolved. The CDR3 has 15 amino acids. CDR3: CTSWWQLANTGELFF. CDR3 DNA sequence: TGTACCAGCTGGTGGCAGCTCGCGAACACCGGGGAGCTGTTTTTT.

The V gene is TRBV20-1, the J gene TRBJ1-5, with 7 bases fitting TRBD1. CDR3 length: 14 residues. The ends lost 1 base at V and 9 bases at J; junction bases unmatched: 9. The V gene's germline CDR1 is DFQATT and CDR2 SNEGSKA (reference sequence). DNA for the CDR3: TGCAGTGCTAGAGTACGACAGGGCCTCGGGCCCCAGCATTTT. This sequence encodes CSARVRQGLGPQHF.

V is TRBV20-1 and J is TRBJ2-2, with TRBD2 matching over 9 bases. Per the germline V gene, CDR1 is DFQATT and CDR2 is SNEGSKA (reference sequence). CDR3 length: 13 amino acids. Germline trimming cut 2 bases from V and 8 bases from J; bases unmatched to any gene: 3. The CDR3 bases are TGCAGTGCTAGACCAAGCGGGAGGGGGGAGCTGTTTTTT. It is translated as CSARPSGRGELFF.

A few counts support this clonotype. V and J are TRBV29-1 and TRBJ2-1, with D possibly being TRBD2 (5 bases). Germline V gives CDR1 SQVTM, CDR2 ANQGSEA. Trimming removed 3 bases at V and 0 bases at J, with 9 bases between. The CDR3 has 14 amino acids. The CDR3 protein is CSVELAGSYNEQFF. The CDR3 DNA follows: TGCAGCGTTGAGTTGGCGGGCTCCTACAATGAGCAGTTCTTC.

This clonotype has more than one count but fewer than ten. The chain uses TRBV20-1 and TRBJ2-3; D not resolved. The CDR3 sequence is 13 residues long. Trimming shortened V by 3 bases and J by 2 bases, and 9 bases separated the two germline ends. Germline CDR1 and CDR2: DFQATT and SNEGSKA (reference sequence). Here the CDR3 DNA reads TGCAGTGCTAGTCCCGACCCCACAGATACGCAGTATTTT. Its protein product is CSASPDPTDTQYF.

A few counts support this clonotype. The chain links TRBV12-3 or TRBV12-4 to TRBJ2-3; 7 bases are a match to TRBD2. The CDR3 contains 15 residues. Trimming removed 3 bases from V and 6 bases from J; junction bases left unmatched: 9. In nucleotides, the CDR3 is TGTGCCAGCAGTTTTGGGGGAGGGCCATTGGATACGCAGTATTTT. Its protein product is CASSFGGGPLDTQYF.

This clonotype was picked up a small number of times. CDR3 sequence: CASSPRGDPYNEQFF. The CDR3 DNA follows: TGCGCCAGCAGCCCACGGGGAGACCCCTACAATGAGCAGTTCTTC. The chain recombines TRBV5-1 with TRBJ2-1; tentative D call: TRBD2 (5 bases). Trimming removed 4 bases at V and 2 bases at J, with 13 bases between. Germline V gene sequence: CDR1 SGHRS, CDR2 YFSETQ. The CDR3 consists of 15 residues.

This clonotype has only a few counts. The gene calls are TRBV7-9 and TRBJ2-7; possibly TRBD1 for D (5 bases). The germline V gene has CDR1 SEHNR and CDR2 FQNEAQ (reference sequence). V lost 3 bases and J 1 base, leaving 7 bases between the germline ends. This CDR3 is built from 13 residues. The CDR3 region has the DNA TGTGCCAGCAGCTTCCGACAGTCCTACGAGCAGTACTTC. Encoded protein: CASSFRQSYEQYF.

This clonotype was counted many times. The V gene is TRBV11-2, the J gene TRBJ2-1, with 7 bases identical to TRBD1. The V gene end was trimmed by 4 bases and the J gene end by 4 bases; junction bases not matched to a gene: 19. This CDR3 contains 19 residues. Germline values: CDR1 SGHAT, CDR2 FQNNGV. CDR3 nucleotide sequence: TGTGCCAGCAGCTCCCGAAAGATAACAGGGGCTATCTCTTACAATGAGCAGTTCTTC. Its translation: CASSSRKITGAISYNEQFF.

The V gene is TRBV7-2, the J gene TRBJ2-5; 12 bases map to TRBD2. This CDR3 has 17 residues. Germline trimming cut 5 bases from V and 5 bases from J; bases unmatched to any gene: 12. The germline V gene has CDR1 SGHTA and CDR2 FQGNSA. The CDR3 loop reads CASSPHRVLAGGETQYF. The DNA for the CDR3 is TGTGCCAGCAGCCCTCATCGAGTGCTAGCGGGAGGGGAGACCCAGTACTTC.

The table lists this clonotype with a few counts. This rearrangement joins TRBV12-3 or TRBV12-4 to TRBJ2-2; 7 bases are shared with TRBD2. The CDR3 spans 17 residues. The J segment lost 7 bases and the V segment lost 6 bases, leaving 17 bases of the junction unmatched. The CDR3 sequence: CASSLPLGGGPIGELFF. CDR3 bases: TGTGCCAGCAGCCTCCCCCTCGGGGGAGGGCCTATCGGGGAGCTGTTTTTT.